Listed here are 23 T cell receptor beta chains from one sample, sequenced in a study of PD-1 blockade in mismatch repair-deficient tumors (dated by TCRdb to the late 2010s). Library creation used the immunoSEQ multiplex PCR assay. What TCRdb holds here is the immuneACCESS table cut down to in-frame rearrangements. Part of the clones is not present; checked against another copy, under half of the missing clones reflect an unresolved V gene, and the others are unexplained. The sample table lists roughly 13,000 clones, approximately 90% of them with a count of one. The biggest ten clones account for roughly an eighth of the sample. The sample's time point label is to be understood as: identical approximately 10-day culture without peptide (control). Their specific antigens are unknown. Sample: cells cultured in vitro, taken from a patient treated with pembrolizumab. The origin of the receptors is an adult with mismatch repair-deficient cancer.

The J gene is TRBJ2-7, the V gene TRBV20-1, with D unclear. Germline assignment: CDR1 DFQATT and CDR2 SNEGSKA (reference sequence). This CDR3 region has 11 residues. This chain's CDR3 is CSPGAADEQYF. CDR3 bases: TGCAGCCCTGGCGCGGCCGACGAGCAGTACTTC.

This sequence joins TRBV7-2 and TRBJ2-3, with TRBD2 identical over 11 bases. V lost 0 bases, J lost 5 bases, and 10 bases stayed unmatched. This CDR3 has 18 residues. Germline CDR1 is SGHTA and CDR2 is FQGNSA. CDR3 amino acids: CASSLALLAGGHIDTQYF. DNA for the CDR3: TGTGCCAGCAGCTTAGCGCTCCTAGCGGGAGGCCATATAGATACGCAGTATTTT. The full variable domain, rest sourced from reference TRBV7-2 and TRBJ2-3, is GAGVSQSPSNKVTEKGKDVELRCDPISGHTALYWYRQSLGQGLEFLIYFQGNSAPDKSGLPSDRFSAERTGGSVSTLTIQRTQQEDSAVYLCASSLALLAGGHIDTQYFGPGTRLTVL.

The chain has TRBV28 and TRBJ1-5; no firm D call. CDR3 length: 12 amino acids. Per germline, CDR1 MDHEN and CDR2 SYDVKM. V was cut by 8 bases and J by 3 bases, with 8 bases left in between. CDR3: CASQSNNQPQHF. As DNA, the CDR3 is TGTGCCAGCCAGTCGAACAATCAGCCCCAGCATTTT.

Written as DNA, the CDR3 is TGTGCCAGCTCACCACCGGGGAAGGTACCCTACGAGCAGTACTTC. Protein product: CASSPPGKVPYEQYF. The chain combines TRBV18 with TRBJ2-7; D remains unclear. The CDR3 spans 15 residues. CDR1 KGHSH and CDR2 LQKENI come from the germline V gene. The V and J ends lost 0 bases and 2 bases respectively, with 11 bases between them.

The chain has TRBV30 and TRBJ2-1; 12 bases are shared with TRBD2. This CDR3 comprises 14 residues. Germline-derived CDR1 and CDR2 are GTSNPN and SVGIG (reference sequence). V was pared by 8 bases and J by 8 bases, with 10 bases of the junction left unmatched. In DNA, the CDR3 is TGTGCCGGATTTGGGACTAGCGGGTGGGATGAGCAGTTCTTC. It specifies CAGFGTSGWDEQFF.

This chain uses TRBV6-5 with TRBJ2-7, with D perhaps assigned TRBD1 or TRBD2 (5 bases each). Per germline, CDR1 MNHEY and CDR2 SVGAGI. CDR3 length equals 15 residues. V lost 2 bases and J lost 4, with 15 bases in between. The CDR3 DNA sequence: TGTGCCAGCAGTTACAATCGCGGTGGGGGATACGAGCAGTACTTC. Translated, it gives CASSYNRGGGYEQYF.

The count of this clone is one. J is TRBJ2-7 and V is TRBV6-6, with a possible D match to TRBD1 (5 bases). With 2 bases removed from V and 5 bases from J, the gap between germline ends came to 10 bases. This CDR3 region has 13 residues. CDR1 is MNHNY, CDR2 SVGAGI, per germline (reference sequence). The CDR3 sequence: CASSYQQGHEQYF. DNA of the CDR3: TGTGCCAGCAGTTACCAGCAGGGCCACGAGCAGTACTTC.

This chain connects TRBV6-6 to TRBJ2-7, with unresolved D. Germline V gene data show CDR1 as MNHNY and CDR2 as SVGAGI (reference sequence). Trimming took off 4 bases at V and 1 base at J, with 11 bases between the two ends. This CDR3 has 14 residues. As DNA, the CDR3 is TGTGCCAGCAGTTCCCAACGGAAATCCTACGAGCAGTACTTC. Protein sequence: CASSSQRKSYEQYF.

This rearrangement joins TRBV28 to TRBJ2-2, with no clear D. Trimming shortened V by 6 bases and J by 4 bases, and 9 bases separated the two germline ends. Germline lookup yields CDR1 MDHEN and CDR2 SYDVKM. The CDR3 is made up of 13 amino acids. The CDR3 region is CASSRTVTGELFF. DNA for the CDR3: TGTGCCAGCAGCCGAACAGTCACCGGGGAGCTGTTTTTT.

The J gene is TRBJ2-2, the V gene TRBV4-2; 8 bases align to TRBD2. The CDR3 sequence is 15 residues long. Germline V gene data show CDR1 as LGHNA and CDR2 as YNFKEQ. V shed 4 bases, J shed 2 bases, and the junction held 3 bases outside the gene matches. CDR3 DNA sequence: TGTGCCAGCAGCCGGAGCGGGAGTAACACCGGGGAGCTGTTTTTT. This sequence encodes CASSRSGSNTGELFF.

The chain links TRBV5-1 to TRBJ1-6; D call uncertain. Germline V lookup: CDR1 SGHRS, CDR2 YFSETQ. The CDR3 totals 15 residues. The V gene lost 0 bases and the J gene lost 7 bases, with 11 bases spanning the gap. Written as DNA, the CDR3 is TGCGCCAGCAGCTTGGGCCCCTTATCCAATTCACCCCTCCACTTT. Residues: CASSLGPLSNSPLHF.

J is TRBJ2-7 and V is TRBV6-1; D gene ambiguous. CDR1 MNHNS and CDR2 SASEGT come from the germline V gene. CDR3 length equals 10 residues. Trimming cost V 3 bases and J 12 bases, with 9 bases left between them. The CDR3 DNA reads TGTGCCAGCAGTGAGGCCAAGCCGTACTTC. As protein: CASSEAKPYF.

The rearrangement links TRBV30 to TRBJ2-1, with D unresolved. Germline values: CDR1 GTSNPN, CDR2 SVGIG (reference sequence). The CDR3 is made up of 13 amino acids. V lost 0 bases to trimming and J lost 7 bases, with 10 bases between them. The CDR3 coding sequence is TGTGCCTGGAGTGTTGGGGTTGTGAATGAGCAGTTCTTC. This codes for CAWSVGVVNEQFF.

In this sample, this clone turned up a few times. The V gene is TRBV18, the J gene TRBJ2-7; D might be TRBD1 (5 bases). Per germline, CDR1 KGHSH and CDR2 LQKENI. V lost 0 bases and J lost 6, with 9 bases in between. The CDR3 spans 13 residues. CDR3: CASSPPAQGEQYF. The CDR3 DNA follows: TGTGCCAGCTCACCACCGGCGCAGGGCGAGCAGTACTTC. The variable domain in full, with the rest retrieved from reference TRBV18 and TRBJ2-7, is NAGVMQNPRHLVRRRGQEARLRCSPMKGHSHVYWYRQLPEEGLKFMVYLQKENIIDESGMPKERFSAEFPKEGPSILRIQQVVRGDSAAYFCASSPPAQGEQYFGPGTRLTVT.

This rearrangement joins TRBV6-1 to TRBJ2-5, with 10 bases that match TRBD2. After removal of 5 bases from V and 5 bases from J, the junction contained 8 bases not matched to a gene. The CDR3 length is 15 residues. Germline CDR1 MNHNS, CDR2 SASEGT. CDR3 sequence reads: CASSQTSGTGETQYF. The DNA of the CDR3 is TGTGCCAGCAGTCAAACTAGCGGGACGGGGGAGACCCAGTACTTC.

The gene calls are TRBV19 and TRBJ2-3; 10 bases map to TRBD2. Germline-derived CDR1 and CDR2 are LNHDA and SQIVND (reference sequence). The CDR3 length is 16 residues. Trimming cost V 4 bases and J 4 bases; bases outside gene matches: 8. CDR3 sequence reads: CASSTSAGGPSDTQYF. In DNA form, the CDR3 reads TGTGCCAGTAGTACTTCAGCGGGAGGGCCCTCAGATACGCAGTATTTT.

V usage is TRBV6-5 and J usage is TRBJ1-4; 11 positions agree with TRBD1. In germline, CDR1 is MNHEY, CDR2 SVGAGI. This CDR3 is 15 amino acids long. V was clipped by 0 bases and J by 8 bases; unmatched bases: 2. DNA of the CDR3: TGTGCCAGCAGTTACTCCGGGACAGGGGGAGAAAAACTGTTTTTT. This sequence encodes CASSYSGTGGEKLFF.

This chain links TRBV6-1 with TRBJ1-5; tentative D call: TRBD1 (5 bases). This CDR3 contains 15 residues. Germline V CDR1 and CDR2: MNHNS, SASEGT. The V gene lost 3 bases and the J gene lost 6 bases, with 15 bases spanning the gap. CDR3 nucleotide sequence: TGTGCCAGCAGTGATGCGGTGACAGTCTTTCAGCCCCAGCATTTT. Protein: CASSDAVTVFQPQHF.

CDR3: CASSPGLAGGPEQFF. CDR3 bases: TGTGCCAGCAGCCCGGGACTAGCGGGAGGGCCTGAGCAGTTCTTC. The rearrangement uses TRBV11-3 and TRBJ2-1; 16 bases match TRBD2. This CDR3 has 15 amino acids. J lost 9 bases, V lost 5 bases, and 4 bases had no gene match. The germline CDR1 and CDR2 sequences are SGHNT and YENEEA.

The chain recombines TRBV10-3 with TRBJ2-2, with D possibly matching TRBD2 (6 bases). The V end lost 0 bases, the J end lost 0 bases, and 8 bases lay between the germline ends. CDR3 length equals 16 residues. CDR1 and CDR2 from the germline V gene are ENHRY and SYGVKD. The CDR3 nucleotides are TGTGCCATCAGTGAGTCGCCTAGCGCGAACACCGGGGAGCTGTTTTTT. It is translated as CAISESPSANTGELFF.

The rearrangement joins TRBV5-4 to TRBJ2-1; 7 nucleotides align to TRBD2. The CDR3 extends over 17 amino acids. V was clipped by 1 base and J by 0 bases; unmatched bases: 7. Germline loops: CDR1 SGHNT, CDR2 YYREEE (reference sequence). In DNA, the CDR3 is TGTGCCAGCAGCTTGCCCACTAGCGTTAGCTCCTACAATGAGCAGTTCTTC. Protein: CASSLPTSVSSYNEQFF.

The chain links TRBV5-4 to TRBJ1-2; 9 bases match TRBD1. Germline V gene lookup returns CDR1 SGHNT and CDR2 YYREEE (reference sequence). The CDR3 totals 15 residues. The trim removed 4 bases at V and 6 bases at J, leaving 10 bases unmatched. This CDR3 is CASSLPGQGWHGYTF. For the CDR3, the DNA is TGTGCCAGCAGCCTTCCGGGACAGGGATGGCATGGCTACACCTTC.

The V gene is TRBV30, the J gene TRBJ1-3; D is uncertain. Germline lookup yields CDR1 GTSNPN and CDR2 SVGIG (reference sequence). CDR3 size: 12 residues. Trimming shortened V by 4 bases and J by 4 bases, and 8 bases separated the two germline ends. The CDR3: CAWINWGNTIYF. CDR3 DNA sequence: TGTGCCTGGATCAACTGGGGAAACACCATATATTTT.